Listed here is a single T cell receptor (beta chain). This specimen belongs to a study of blood T cell repertoires in COVID-19. Study as a whole: COVID-19 samples from acute and convalescent phases originated in the United States, Italy and Spain.

Original processing methods: Nucleated cell number was recorded as an estimate derived from reference gene primer amplification. Produced via immunoSEQ multiplex PCR; TCRdb's table is partial and in-frame only. D and trimming were read from the DNA, whereas the V and J calls and clone size are those reported in that table. The sample holds around 99,000 clones, about four fifths seen once. Sequencing used peripheral blood. The receptor's source is a woman over 75 with active or convalescent COVID-19.

As DNA, the CDR3 is TGTGCCAGCAGTACAGACAGCTTCGAGCAGTACTTC. The encoded protein is CASSTDSFEQYF. This chain joins TRBV28 and TRBJ2-7, with TRBD1 as a possible D gene (5 bases). The V gene lost 5 bases and the J gene lost 6 bases, with 11 bases spanning the gap. In germline, CDR1 is MDHEN, CDR2 SYDVKM. The CDR3 is 12 residues long.